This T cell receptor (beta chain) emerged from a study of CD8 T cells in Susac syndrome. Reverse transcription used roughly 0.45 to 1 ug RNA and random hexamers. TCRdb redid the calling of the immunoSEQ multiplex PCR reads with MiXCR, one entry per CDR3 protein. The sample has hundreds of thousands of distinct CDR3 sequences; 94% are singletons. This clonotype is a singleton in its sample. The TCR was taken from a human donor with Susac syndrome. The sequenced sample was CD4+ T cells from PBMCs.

The CDR3 nucleotides read TGTGCCAGCAGCGTAGAGGACAGGGGGCAAGTGGGCAATCAGCCCCAGCATTTT. Amino acid sequence: CASSVEDRGQVGNQPQHF. The V and J genes are TRBV9 and TRBJ1-5, with TRBD1 matching 11 bases. The ends lost 0 bases at V and 2 bases at J; junction bases unmatched: 7. Germline V gene data show CDR1 as SGDLS and CDR2 as YYNGEE. There are 18 residues in the CDR3.